This paragraph covers one TCR beta chain sequence. This sample stems from a study of blood T cell repertoires in COVID-19. Whole-study context: Italy, Spain and the United States were the sources of the convalescent and acute COVID-19 samples. T cells, B-cell-depleted T cells, or PBMCs supplied cDNA or gDNA.

Per the original methods: Quantification of nucleated cells was approximated via reference gene primer amplification. Clones were read by immunoSEQ multiplex PCR, and TCRdb kept only the in-frame ones, dropping some. That table is the source of V, J and clone size, and D and trimming were worked out from the DNA. The profile shows approximately 240,000 clones, 85% of them singletons. V was trimmed by 4 bases and J by 5 bases, leaving 15 bases between them. This CDR3 has 14 residues. Per the germline V gene, CDR1 is SGHRS and CDR2 is YFSETQ. The sequencing sample was made of peripheral blood. The chain employs TRBV5-1 and TRBJ2-5; tentative D call: TRBD1 (5 bases). The receptor was derived from a man aged 50 to 59 who had recovered from COVID-19. CDR3 sequence reads: CASSPGQFRETQYF. Here the CDR3 DNA reads TGCGCCAGCAGCCCCGGACAATTTCGCGAGACCCAGTACTTC.